This TCR beta chain was captured in a study of control samples from healthy donors and cancer patients. This CDR3 has 18 residues. Trimming shortened V by 0 bases and J by 1 base, and 17 bases separated the two germline ends. TCRdb's table, derived via immunoSEQ multiplex PCR, lists solely in-frame clones and lacks some. In the table there are just under 75,000 clones, roughly 90% of which are singletons. The sequencing input was blood. The TCR sequence derives from a woman aged 45-60 years in good health. The V call is TRBV23-1, the J call TRBJ2-3; TRBD1 is a possible D gene (6 bases). TRBV23-1 is flagged as an ORF with uncertain function. CDR3: CASSQSLPTAGGTDTQYF. In DNA form, the CDR3 reads TGCGCCAGCAGTCAATCCCTTCCGACAGCAGGGGGCACAGATACGCAGTATTTT.